The TCR beta chain described here comes from a study of T cell changes during pregnancy in multiple sclerosis. Libraries were prepared by immunoSEQ multiplex PCR; TCRdb keeps only in-frame clonotypes and omits some of them. The sample shows 60,000 to 65,000 clones, 92% of them seen only once. The CDR3 is 17 residues long. V shed 2 bases and J 0 bases; nucleotides not matched to a gene: 7. The V gene's germline CDR1 is MDHEN and CDR2 SYDVKM. Sequencing used peripheral blood, obtained in the first trimester of pregnancy. The receptor was isolated from a female donor with multiple sclerosis, enrolled in a pregnancy study. The chain uses TRBV28 and TRBJ1-1, with 9 bases lining up with TRBD1. CDR3 protein: CASSLPGTGSMNTEAFF. CDR3 coding DNA: TGTGCCAGCAGTTTACCCGGGACAGGGAGCATGAACACTGAAGCTTTCTTT.